This T cell receptor beta chain was captured by sequencing in a study of T cell repertoires in cytomegalovirus infection. Study-level background: Matching HLA type and CMV infection were both indicated by public TCR beta signatures. General study results and limits: What dominated the ex vivo response were HLA-C-restricted CMV-specific TCR beta clonotypes.

MiXCR, applied by TCRdb to the reads, yields one record per CDR3 protein. Among approximately 700,000 distinct CDR3 sequences listed, 35% were seen once. CDR1 SGHVS and CDR2 FQNEAQ come from the germline V gene. CDR3 length equals 14 residues. With 3 bases removed from V and 3 bases from J, the gap between germline ends came to 8 bases. This clonotype has only a few counts. Its antigen remains unknown. The V call is TRBV7-8, the J call TRBJ1-4; the D is unclear. The TCR sequence derives from a human donor in good health (CMV status not recorded). Some clones in this sample may be carry-over from other donors' samples. The source material was PBMCs. CDR3 region: CASSFPAANEKLFF. CDR3 sequence (DNA): TGTGCCAGCAGCTTCCCGGCGGCTAATGAAAAACTGTTTTTT.